This T cell receptor beta chain was sequenced during a study of cytomegalovirus exposure and HLA in healthy donors. CDR1 SGHDT and CDR2 YYEEEE come from the germline V gene. V gave up 4 bases and J gave up 4 bases, with 12 bases separating them. The CDR3 is made up of 13 amino acids. PCR used 60 Vbeta primers and 13 Jbeta primers. Repertoires were generated with immunoSEQ multiplex PCR, while TCRdb's copy carries only in-frame clones and drops some. Of about 94,000 clones in the sample, around 80% were seen once. The specimen was PBMCs. The chain employs TRBV5-6 and TRBJ2-7; possibly TRBD1 for D (6 bases). This sequence originates from a woman aged 55-69 years in good health and CMV-seronegative. The DNA for the CDR3 is TGTGCCAGCAGCCGGCAGGGGTGGTACGAGCAGTACTTC. Translating gives CASSRQGWYEQYF.